The 28 T cell receptor beta chains listed next were all sequenced from one sample in a study of blood T cells in healthy people across ages (dated by TCRdb to the mid-2010s). Library preparation employed 5' RACE. Sequencing was carried out with an Illumina HiSeq 2500. A second roughly 6 to 12 cycle PCR used a sample-barcoded 5' primer and a J-beta primer mix. TCRdb cleaned the public reads at Q25 with fastp, built clones with MiXCR and kept in-frame beta chains. Entries are consolidated by CDR3 protein sequence, retaining the most common genes and DNA. For this sample there are about 1.7 million distinct CDR3 sequences; 25% to 30% appear just once. The ten largest clones capture 7.7% of the sample. The sample comprised blood. These receptors were taken from a woman aged 25 to 39 in good health.

The sample holds a few counts of this clonotype. This chain connects TRBV19 to TRBJ2-7; D unclear. Deletions cut 5 bases from V and 0 bases from J, with 11 bases between. The CDR3 has 14 residues. The germline gives CDR1 LNHDA, CDR2 SQIVND (reference sequence). The CDR3 region has the DNA TGTGCCAGTAGTCCACTTGATTCCTCCTACGAGCAGTACTTC. Protein sequence: CASSPLDSSYEQYF.

This clonotype was picked up a small number of times. The V and J genes are TRBV10-3 and TRBJ2-2; D is possibly TRBD1 or TRBD2 (5 bases each). The CDR3 is 16 residues long. Germline assignment: CDR1 ENHRY and CDR2 SYGVKD. The V gene lost 0 bases and the J gene lost 2 bases, with 10 bases spanning the gap. CDR3 coding DNA: TGTGCCATCAGTGAGTCGGGACGGTTCAACACCGGGGAGCTGTTTTTT. It encodes CAISESGRFNTGELFF.

This clonotype occurred many times. The V and J genes are TRBV20-1 and TRBJ2-5; D is uncertain. The germline V gene encodes CDR1 DFQATT and CDR2 SNEGSKA (reference sequence). This CDR3 has 15 residues. Trimming took off 3 bases at V and 4 bases at J, with 18 bases between the two ends. The CDR3, as DNA: TGCAGTGCTAGGCCTCAGGATCGGCCTGGAGAGACCCAGTACTTC. Encoded protein: CSARPQDRPGETQYF.

This chain connects TRBV20-1 to TRBJ2-1, with TRBD2 identical over 10 bases. Germline loops: CDR1 DFQATT, CDR2 SNEGSKA (reference sequence). The CDR3 runs 15 residues. Trimming at V came to 3 bases and at J to 7 bases, leaving 9 bases not matched to a gene. The CDR3 region is CSASQRGGSKNEQFF. The DNA for the CDR3 is TGCAGTGCTAGTCAGCGGGGGGGCAGTAAGAATGAGCAGTTCTTC.

This chain joins TRBV10-1 and TRBJ2-5; 9 nucleotides line up with TRBD2. Germline-derived CDR1 and CDR2 are WNHNN and SYGVQD (reference sequence). Trimming took 2 bases from V and 9 from J; bases not matched to a gene: 10. CDR3 length: 15 amino acids. This chain's CDR3 is CASSEQPSGEGAQYF. CDR3 in DNA: TGCGCCAGCAGTGAGCAGCCTAGCGGGGAGGGGGCCCAGTACTTC.

The rearrangement joins TRBV12-3 or TRBV12-4 to TRBJ2-3; 10 nucleotides align to TRBD1. Trimming at V came to 11 bases and at J to 4 bases, leaving 15 bases not matched to a gene. The CDR3 has 16 residues. The CDR3 region is CAGRVSPGQGSDTQYF. CDR3 bases: TGTGCCGGTCGCGTCTCACCGGGACAGGGGTCAGATACGCAGTATTTT.

This chain links TRBV21-1 with TRBJ2-7. TRBV21-1 is assigned pseudogene status. The CDR3 spans 11 residues. The CDR3 region is CASRRMDEQYF. The CDR3 DNA reads TGTGCCAGCAGGCGGATGGACGAGCAGTACTTC.

This rearrangement joins TRBV20-1 to TRBJ1-4, with D hard to call. This CDR3 contains 13 residues. The germline CDR1 and CDR2 sequences are DFQATT and SNEGSKA (reference sequence). The V and J ends lost 3 bases and 4 bases respectively, with 9 bases between them. The CDR3 protein is CSARGGSNEKLFF. The CDR3 DNA sequence: TGCAGTGCTAGGGGTGGGAGTAATGAAAAACTGTTTTTT.

This clonotype was seen ten or more times. V usage is TRBV3-1 and J usage is TRBJ2-5, with D possibly TRBD2 on 5 matching bases. The CDR3 spans 17 residues. Germline CDR1 is LGHDT and CDR2 is YNNKEL (reference sequence). Trimming pared 0 bases from V and 1 base from J, leaving 15 bases between. The CDR3 coding sequence is TGTGCCAGCAGCCAAGAATCTTACCGAGGGAGCCAAGAGACCCAGTACTTC. Residues: CASSQESYRGSQETQYF.

This clonotype was seen once. The chain couples TRBV27 to TRBJ2-1; no definite D call. This CDR3 has 17 residues. The ends were cut back, 5 bases at V and 1 base at J, with 18 bases in the middle. Germline V gene sequence: CDR1 MNHEY, CDR2 SMNVEV (reference sequence). DNA of the CDR3: TGTGCCAGCAGTCCGTACGGGCGGATTGGGTCCTACAATGAGCAGTTCTTC. Protein sequence: CASSPYGRIGSYNEQFF.

The chain has TRBV12-3 or TRBV12-4 and TRBJ1-2; D gene uncertain. The CDR3 runs 13 residues. Trimming removed 3 bases at V and 4 bases at J, with 9 bases between. CDR3: CASSFAAGYGYTF. The CDR3, as DNA: TGTGCCAGCAGTTTTGCGGCCGGCTATGGCTACACCTTC.

V usage is TRBV20-1 and J usage is TRBJ2-1; 7 bases align to TRBD1. This CDR3 is 14 amino acids long. Germline-derived CDR1 and CDR2 are DFQATT and SNEGSKA (reference sequence). Losses at the gene ends were 0 bases for V and 6 bases for J; bases not matched to a gene: 5. Written as DNA, the CDR3 is TGCAGTGCTAGAGACCGACAGGGCATCAATGAGCAGTTCTTC. Amino acids: CSARDRQGINEQFF.

Only a few counts were recorded for this clonotype. The chain combines TRBV29-1 with TRBJ2-3; TRBD2 is a possible D gene (6 bases). The CDR3 contains 15 residues. The germline V gene encodes CDR1 SQVTM and CDR2 ANQGSEA. Trimming stripped 6 bases from V and 0 bases from J, with 16 bases between. The CDR3 loop reads CSVIAAGSSTDTQYF. CDR3 DNA sequence: TGCAGCGTCATAGCGGCGGGGTCTAGCACAGATACGCAGTATTTT.

This clonotype was seen many times. The rearrangement links TRBV20-1 to TRBJ2-3, with a weak D call TRBD2 (7 bases). The CDR3 runs 15 residues. From germline, CDR1 is DFQATT and CDR2 SNEGSKA (reference sequence). Trimming pared 3 bases from V and 0 bases from J, leaving 13 bases between. CDR3 protein: CSASLGGGSTDTQYF. CDR3 sequence (DNA): TGCAGTGCTAGTTTAGGGGGGGGGAGCACAGATACGCAGTATTTT.

To note about this clonotype: A read error may explain this, as a much larger clone is one base away. V usage is TRBV10-2 and J usage is TRBJ2-6; D unresolved. V dropped 6 bases and J dropped 0 bases, with 6 bases sitting between them. Germline CDR1 and CDR2: WSHSY and SAAADI. The CDR3 contains 14 residues. The CDR3 coding sequence is TGCGCCAGCAGAGAGGACTCTGGGGCCAACGTCCTGACTTTC. This gives the protein CASREDSGANVLTF.

This clonotype was detected only a few times. The V gene is TRBV18, the J gene TRBJ1-1, with D tentatively TRBD1 (6 bases). This CDR3 is built from 13 residues. V was clipped by 5 bases and J by 5 bases, with 12 bases between them. Germline V gene data show CDR1 as KGHSH and CDR2 as LQKENI. CDR3 amino acids: CASSTEGGTEAFF. Here the CDR3 DNA reads TGTGCCAGCTCAACCGAGGGGGGTACTGAAGCTTTCTTT.

CDR3 region: CASSRSASTDVQYF. CDR3 DNA sequence: TGTGCCAGCAGTAGGTCGGCGAGCACAGATGTGCAATATTTT. The chain carries TRBV12-3 or TRBV12-4 and TRBJ2-3; D call uncertain. The CDR3 is 14 residues long. Between the trimmed V and J ends, which lost 5 bases and 15 bases, there was a span of 24 bases.

This clonotype showed up just a few times. One end of the junction fails to match germline, which may point to a read error. The J gene is TRBJ2-2, the V gene TRBV25-1; D perhaps matches TRBD2 (5 bases). Germline CDR1 and CDR2: MGHDK and SYGVNS. The CDR3 contains 13 residues. CDR3 region: CASSESGTGELLF. Here the CDR3 DNA reads TGCGCCAGCAGTGAATCTGGCACCGGGGAGCTGCTTTTT.

This clonotype showed up just a few times. The junction and the germline gene differ at one end; a read error may be behind it. The chain is built from TRBV28 and TRBJ1-1; D ambiguous. CDR1 MDHEN and CDR2 SYDVKM come from the germline V gene. The length of the CDR3 is 13 residues. CDR3 region: CASNLDGNTEAFF. The CDR3 DNA reads as TGTGCCAGCAATTTAGACGGGAACACTGAAGCTTTCTTT.

This clonotype was counted only a few times. The chain couples TRBV12-3 or TRBV12-4 to TRBJ2-3; 8 bases line up with TRBD2. The CDR3 contains 16 residues. V trimming: 6 bases; J trimming: 5 bases; junction bases outside the gene matches: 13. CDR3 DNA: TGTGCCAGCAGCCTAGTCGTTAGCGGGACGGTAGATACGCAGTATTTT. Protein: CASSLVVSGTVDTQYF.

The chain links TRBV24-1 to TRBJ2-1; 7 positions agree with TRBD2. The germline V gene has CDR1 KGHDR and CDR2 SFDVKD. V lost 4 bases to trimming and J lost 6 bases; unmatched junction nucleotides: 14. The CDR3 is 17 amino acids. In DNA, the CDR3 is TGTGCCACCAGTGACCCCACCCCGGGAGGTTCGGGCAATGAGCAGTTCTTC. Amino acid sequence: CATSDPTPGGSGNEQFF.

V and J are TRBV11-1 and TRBJ1-1; perhaps TRBD1 as D (5 bases). Germline V gives CDR1 SGHAT, CDR2 FQDESV (reference sequence). V dropped 5 bases and J dropped 4 bases, with 17 bases sitting between them. This CDR3 is built from 15 residues. CDR3 amino acids: CASSPQGLDGTEAFF. CDR3 in DNA: TGTGCCAGCAGCCCGCAGGGTCTGGACGGCACTGAAGCTTTCTTT.

This clonotype was recorded many times. The gene calls are TRBV5-1 and TRBJ2-7, with TRBD2 matching over 7 bases. There are 13 residues in the CDR3. V gave up 1 base and J gave up 7 bases; unmatched junction bases: 5. CDR1 and CDR2 (germline): SGHRS, YFSETQ. DNA of the CDR3: TGCGCCAGCAGCTTGACTAGCGCGGGGGAGCAGTACTTC. Amino acids: CASSLTSAGEQYF.

This clonotype turned up a few times. This sequence joins TRBV6-6 and TRBJ2-1; 7 bases map to TRBD2. The germline V gene encodes CDR1 MNHNY and CDR2 SVGAGI (reference sequence). The CDR3 has 15 residues. The junction had 4 bases not matched to a gene; V was cut back by 4 bases and J by 1 base. CDR3 sequence (DNA): TGTGCCAGCAGTTCCAGCGGGAAATCCTACAATGAGCAGTTCTTC. Translated: CASSSSGKSYNEQFF.

For this clonotype: One end of the junction is discordant with germline, which a read error may explain. This chain connects TRBV28 to TRBJ2-3; tentatively, D is TRBD2 (6 bases). The CDR3 is 13 amino acids. In germline, CDR1 is MDHEN, CDR2 SYDVKM. This CDR3 reads CANSSRGLDTQYF. The CDR3 DNA reads TGTGCCAACAGTTCCCGGGGGTTGGATACGCAGTATTTT.

This clonotype was observed a few times. For the CDR3, the DNA is TGCGCCAGCAGGCCCGGGACAGGGGCATCGAACACTGAAGCTTTCTTT. Translated: CASRPGTGASNTEAFF. The chain recombines TRBV5-1 with TRBJ1-1; TRBD1 aligns across 10 bases. Losses at the gene ends were 5 bases for V and 1 base for J; bases not matched to a gene: 8. The CDR3 contains 16 residues. Germline V gives CDR1 SGHRS, CDR2 YFSETQ.

A few counts support this clonotype. This rearrangement joins TRBV3-1 to TRBJ2-7; D ambiguous. Germline V gives CDR1 LGHDT, CDR2 YNNKEL (reference sequence). V lost 3 bases and J lost 7, with 16 bases in between. CDR3 size: 14 residues. In nucleotides, the CDR3 is TGTGCCAGCAGCCACGCAGGCGTTGGGAATGAGCAGTACTTC. Translated: CASSHAGVGNEQYF.

This chain joins TRBV5-6 and TRBJ2-1, with 11 positions matching TRBD2. The CDR3 runs to 15 residues. Germline V gene sequence: CDR1 SGHDT, CDR2 YYEEEE. V lost 5 bases to trimming and J lost 5 bases; unmatched junction nucleotides: 6. CDR3 loop: CASSPSGRRNNEQFF. The DNA of the CDR3 is TGTGCCAGCAGTCCTAGCGGGAGGAGGAACAATGAGCAGTTCTTC. Variable domain in full (rest from reference TRBV5-6 and TRBJ2-1): DAGVTQSPTHLIKTRGQQVTLRCSPKSGHDTVSWYQQALGQGPQFIFQYYEEEERQRGNFPDRFSGHQFPNYSSELNVNALLLGDSALYLCASSPSGRRNNEQFFGPGTRLTVL.